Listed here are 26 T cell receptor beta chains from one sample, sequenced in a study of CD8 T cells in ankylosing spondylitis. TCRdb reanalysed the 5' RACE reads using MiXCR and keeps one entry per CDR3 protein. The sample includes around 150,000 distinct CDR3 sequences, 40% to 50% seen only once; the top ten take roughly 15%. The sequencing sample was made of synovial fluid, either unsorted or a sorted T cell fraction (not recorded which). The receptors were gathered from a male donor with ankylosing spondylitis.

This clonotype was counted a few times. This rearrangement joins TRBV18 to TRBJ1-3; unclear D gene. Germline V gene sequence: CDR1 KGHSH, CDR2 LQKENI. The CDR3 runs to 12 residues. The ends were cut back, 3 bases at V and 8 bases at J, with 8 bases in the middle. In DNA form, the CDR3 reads TGTGCCAGCTCACCCCACGCAGACACCATATATTTT. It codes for CASSPHADTIYF.

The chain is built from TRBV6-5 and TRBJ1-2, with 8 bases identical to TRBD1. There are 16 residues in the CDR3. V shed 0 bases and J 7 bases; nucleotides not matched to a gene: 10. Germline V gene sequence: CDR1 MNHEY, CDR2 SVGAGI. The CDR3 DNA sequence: TGTGCCAGCAGTTACTCACTGGACAGGGTAGGAAGTGGCTACACCTTC. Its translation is CASSYSLDRVGSGYTF.

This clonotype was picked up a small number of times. The CDR3 sequence is CASSSPIPPGGYRVSEQYF. CDR3 nucleotides: TGTGCCAGCAGTTCCCCCATACCTCCCGGGGGGTATCGGGTGAGCGAGCAGTACTTC. The chain carries TRBV12-3 or TRBV12-4 and TRBJ2-7; 7 positions agree with TRBD2. Unmatched junction bases numbered 24, after V lost 4 bases and J lost 6 bases. The CDR3 is 19 residues long.

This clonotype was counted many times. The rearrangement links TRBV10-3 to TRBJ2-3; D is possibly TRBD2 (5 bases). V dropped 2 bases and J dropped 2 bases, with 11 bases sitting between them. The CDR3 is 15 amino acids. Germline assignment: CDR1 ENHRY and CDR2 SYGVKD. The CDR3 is CAISEGLAHTDTQYF. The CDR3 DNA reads TGTGCCATCAGTGAGGGTCTAGCCCACACAGATACGCAGTATTTT.

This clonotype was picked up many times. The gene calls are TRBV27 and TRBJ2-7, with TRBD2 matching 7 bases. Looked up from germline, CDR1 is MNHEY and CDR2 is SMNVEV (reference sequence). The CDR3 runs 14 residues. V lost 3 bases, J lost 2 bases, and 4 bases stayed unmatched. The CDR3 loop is CASSLGGTTYEQYF. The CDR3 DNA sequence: TGTGCCAGCAGTTTGGGGGGGACCACCTACGAGCAGTACTTC.

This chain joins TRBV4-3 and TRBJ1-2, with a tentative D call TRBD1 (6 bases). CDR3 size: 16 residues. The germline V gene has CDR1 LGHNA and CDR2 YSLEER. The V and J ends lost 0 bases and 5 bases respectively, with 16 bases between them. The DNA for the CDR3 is TGCGCCAGCAGCCAAGACCCCACAGGGTGGAGTTATGGCTACACCTTC. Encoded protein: CASSQDPTGWSYGYTF.

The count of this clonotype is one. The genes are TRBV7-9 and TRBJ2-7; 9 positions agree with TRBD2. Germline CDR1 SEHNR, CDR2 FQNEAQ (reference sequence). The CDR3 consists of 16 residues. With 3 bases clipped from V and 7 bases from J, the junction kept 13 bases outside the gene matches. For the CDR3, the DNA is TGTGCCAGCAGCTTTCCATTAGCGGGAGTTACGGCTGAGCAGTACTTC. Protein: CASSFPLAGVTAEQYF. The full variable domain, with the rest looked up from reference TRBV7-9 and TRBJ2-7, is DTGVSQNPRHKITKRGQNVTFRCDPISEHNRLYWYRQTLGQGPEFLTYFQNEAQLEKSRLLSDRFSAERPKGSFSTLEIQRTEQGDSAMYLCASSFPLAGVTAEQYFGPGTRLTVT.

This CDR3 is CAISAQMAASYNSPLHF. The CDR3 DNA reads TGTGCCATCAGTGCCCAAATGGCAGCCTCCTATAATTCACCCCTCCACTTT. The V call is TRBV10-3, the J call TRBJ1-6, with no clear D. The CDR3 extends over 17 amino acids. Germline V gene lookup returns CDR1 ENHRY and CDR2 SYGVKD. The V end lost 4 bases, the J end lost 0 bases, and 13 bases lay between the germline ends.

The CDR3 DNA sequence: TGTGCCAGCAGCCCGACAGGGGTTTCGAGCACTGAAGCTTTCTTT. Translation gives CASSPTGVSSTEAFF. This sequence joins TRBV7-9 and TRBJ1-1; 8 nucleotides agree with TRBD1. The V gene end was trimmed by 5 bases and the J gene end by 4 bases; junction bases not matched to a gene: 9. CDR1 is SEHNR, CDR2 FQNEAQ, per germline (reference sequence). The CDR3 has 15 residues.

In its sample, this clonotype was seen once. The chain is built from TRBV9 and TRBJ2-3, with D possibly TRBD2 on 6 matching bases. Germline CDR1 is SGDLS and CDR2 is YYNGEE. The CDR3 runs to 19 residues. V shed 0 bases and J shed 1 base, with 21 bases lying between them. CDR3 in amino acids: CASSVDPSRQWRGTDTQYF. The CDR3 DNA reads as TGTGCCAGCAGCGTAGACCCCTCGAGACAGTGGAGGGGCACAGATACGCAGTATTTT.

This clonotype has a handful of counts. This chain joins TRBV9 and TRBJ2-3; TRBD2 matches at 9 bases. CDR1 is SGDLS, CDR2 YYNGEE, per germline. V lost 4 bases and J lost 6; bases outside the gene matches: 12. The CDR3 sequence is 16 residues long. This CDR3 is CASSPQLAGTGDTQYF. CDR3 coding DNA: TGTGCCAGCAGCCCCCAACTAGCGGGCACAGGGGATACGCAGTATTTT.

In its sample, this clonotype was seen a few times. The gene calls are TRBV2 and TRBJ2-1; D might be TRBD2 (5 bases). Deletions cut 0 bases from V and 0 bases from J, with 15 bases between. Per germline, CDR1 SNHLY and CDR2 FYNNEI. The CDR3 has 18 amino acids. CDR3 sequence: CASSEANSAPSSYNEQFF. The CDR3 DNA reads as TGTGCCAGCAGTGAAGCAAATAGCGCCCCGAGCTCCTACAATGAGCAGTTCTTC.

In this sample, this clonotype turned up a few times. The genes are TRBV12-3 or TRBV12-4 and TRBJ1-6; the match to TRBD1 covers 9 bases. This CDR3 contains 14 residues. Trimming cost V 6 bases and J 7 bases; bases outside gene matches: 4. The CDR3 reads CASRPGTGNSPLHF. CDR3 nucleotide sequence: TGTGCCAGCAGGCCCGGGACAGGGAATTCACCCCTCCACTTT.

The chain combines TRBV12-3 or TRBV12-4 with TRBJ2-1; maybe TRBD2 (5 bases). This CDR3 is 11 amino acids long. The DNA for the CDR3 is TGTGCGGAAGGGAGCCCCAATGAGCAGTTCTTC. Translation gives CAEGSPNEQFF.

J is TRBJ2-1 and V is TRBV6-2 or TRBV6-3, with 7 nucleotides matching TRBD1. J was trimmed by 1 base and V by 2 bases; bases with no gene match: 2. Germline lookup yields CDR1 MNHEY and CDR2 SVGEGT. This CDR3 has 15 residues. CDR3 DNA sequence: TGTGCCAGCAGTTACCTACAGGGGTCCTACAATGAGCAGTTCTTC. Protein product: CASSYLQGSYNEQFF.

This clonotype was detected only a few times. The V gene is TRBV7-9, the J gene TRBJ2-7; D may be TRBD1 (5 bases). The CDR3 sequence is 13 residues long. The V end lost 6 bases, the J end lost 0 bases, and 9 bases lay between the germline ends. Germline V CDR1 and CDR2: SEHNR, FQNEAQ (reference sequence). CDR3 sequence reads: CASSLGPSYEQYF. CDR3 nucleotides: TGTGCCAGCAGTCTGGGGCCCTCCTACGAGCAGTACTTC.

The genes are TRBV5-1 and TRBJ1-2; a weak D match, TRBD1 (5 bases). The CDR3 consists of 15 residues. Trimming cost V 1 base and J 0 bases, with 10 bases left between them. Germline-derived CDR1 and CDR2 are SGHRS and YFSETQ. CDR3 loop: CASSLHRIPNYGYTF. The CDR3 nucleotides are TGCGCCAGCAGCTTGCACAGGATCCCTAACTATGGCTACACCTTC.

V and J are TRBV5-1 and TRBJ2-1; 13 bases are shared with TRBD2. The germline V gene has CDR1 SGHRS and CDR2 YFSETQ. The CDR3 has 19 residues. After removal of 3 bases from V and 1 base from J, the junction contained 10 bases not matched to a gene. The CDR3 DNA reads TGCGCCAGCAGCTACCCGGGACTAGCGGGGCCTTTTTCCTACAATGAGCAGTTCTTC. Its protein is CASSYPGLAGPFSYNEQFF.

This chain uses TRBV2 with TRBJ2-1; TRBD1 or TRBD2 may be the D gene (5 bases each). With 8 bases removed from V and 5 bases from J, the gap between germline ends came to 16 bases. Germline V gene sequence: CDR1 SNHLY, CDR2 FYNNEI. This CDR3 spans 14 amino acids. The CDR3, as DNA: TGTGCCAGCGAAGGACAAGCGGTTAACAATGAGCAGTTCTTC. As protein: CASEGQAVNNEQFF.

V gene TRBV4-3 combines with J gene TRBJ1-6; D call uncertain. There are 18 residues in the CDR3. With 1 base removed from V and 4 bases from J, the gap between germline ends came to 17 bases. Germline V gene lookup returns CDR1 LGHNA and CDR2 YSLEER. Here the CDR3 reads CASSQGVGDVAYNSPLHF. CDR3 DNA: TGCGCCAGCAGCCAAGGCGTGGGCGACGTCGCTTATAATTCACCCCTCCACTTT.

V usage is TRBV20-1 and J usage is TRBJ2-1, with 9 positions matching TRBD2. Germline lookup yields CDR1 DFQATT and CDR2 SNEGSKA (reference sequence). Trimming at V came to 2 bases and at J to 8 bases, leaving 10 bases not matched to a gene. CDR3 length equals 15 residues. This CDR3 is CSARPPSSGIYEQFF. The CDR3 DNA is TGCAGTGCTAGACCACCTTCTAGCGGGATTTATGAGCAGTTCTTC.

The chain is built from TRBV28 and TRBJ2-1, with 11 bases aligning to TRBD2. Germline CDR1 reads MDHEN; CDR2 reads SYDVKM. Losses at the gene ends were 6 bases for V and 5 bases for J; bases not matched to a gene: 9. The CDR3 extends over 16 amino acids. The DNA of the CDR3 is TGTGCCAGCAGCGGAGATAGCGGGAGGGCAGACAATGAGCAGTTCTTC. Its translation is CASSGDSGRADNEQFF.

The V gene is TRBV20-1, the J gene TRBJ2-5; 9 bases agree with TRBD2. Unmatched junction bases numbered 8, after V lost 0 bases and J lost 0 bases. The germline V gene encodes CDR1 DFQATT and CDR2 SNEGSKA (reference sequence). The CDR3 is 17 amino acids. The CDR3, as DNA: TGCAGTGCTAGAGATTGGCTAGCGGGACCCAACCAAGAGACCCAGTACTTC. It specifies CSARDWLAGPNQETQYF.

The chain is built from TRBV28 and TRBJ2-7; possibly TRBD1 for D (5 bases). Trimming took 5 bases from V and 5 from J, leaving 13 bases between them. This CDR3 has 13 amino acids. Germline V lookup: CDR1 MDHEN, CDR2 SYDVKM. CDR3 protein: CASSPGRAHEQYF. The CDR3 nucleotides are TGTGCCAGCAGTCCCGGCAGGGCCCACGAGCAGTACTTC.

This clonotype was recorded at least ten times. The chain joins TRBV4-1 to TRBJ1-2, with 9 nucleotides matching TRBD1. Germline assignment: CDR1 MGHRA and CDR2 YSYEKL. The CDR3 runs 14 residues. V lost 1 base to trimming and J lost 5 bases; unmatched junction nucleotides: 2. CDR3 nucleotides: TGCGCCAGCAGCCAAGGACAGGGGGTATATGGCTACACCTTC. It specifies CASSQGQGVYGYTF.

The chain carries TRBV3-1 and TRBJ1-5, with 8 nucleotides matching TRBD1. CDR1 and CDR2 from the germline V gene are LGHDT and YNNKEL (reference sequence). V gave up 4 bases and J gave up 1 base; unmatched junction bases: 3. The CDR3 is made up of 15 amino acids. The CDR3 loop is CASSPGGRSNQPQHF. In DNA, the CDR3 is TGTGCCAGCAGCCCAGGGGGCCGGAGCAATCAGCCCCAGCATTTT.